The entry that follows covers one TCR beta chain sequence. The PCR ran on 60 Vbeta and 13 Jbeta primers. The table came from immunoSEQ multiplex PCR; TCRdb's copy has only in-frame clones and leaves some out. Its clone listing holds some 39,000 clones. This specimen comes from a study of cytomegalovirus exposure and HLA in healthy donors. Germline loops: CDR1 MNHEY, CDR2 SMNVEV (reference sequence). V lost 2 bases to trimming and J lost 7 bases; unmatched junction nucleotides: 14. The CDR3 length is 17 residues. The TCR was taken from a woman in her 30s in good health and CMV-seropositive. Sequencing was carried out using PBMCs. This chain connects TRBV27 to TRBJ2-5; 9 nucleotides agree with TRBD2. The CDR3 protein is CASSLGWGGGATVTQYF. CDR3 nucleotide sequence: TGTGCCAGCAGTTTAGGGTGGGGCGGGGGGGCCACAGTGACCCAGTACTTC.